This record concerns one TCR beta chain sequence. The germline V gene encodes CDR1 SEHNR and CDR2 FQNEAQ (reference sequence). The V segment lost 1 base and the J segment 5 bases; nucleotides outside the gene matches: 8. CDR3 length: 15 residues. This sample was taken from a study of blood T cell repertoires in COVID-19. Looking at the study overall: The United States, Italy and Spain were the sources of the acute and convalescent COVID-19 samples.

Libraries were prepared by immunoSEQ multiplex PCR; TCRdb keeps only in-frame clonotypes and omits some of them. Of tens of thousands of clones detected, roughly 87% appear once; the ten largest clones hold less than 2.5%. The chain combines TRBV7-9 with TRBJ2-7; 7 nucleotides line up with TRBD1. The source is a man aged 45-65 years with acute or convalescent COVID-19. Source material: peripheral blood. The CDR3 DNA sequence: TGTGCCAGCAGCTTAGACGGCAGGGGGTACGACGAGCAGTACGTC. This gives the protein CASSLDGRGYDEQYV.